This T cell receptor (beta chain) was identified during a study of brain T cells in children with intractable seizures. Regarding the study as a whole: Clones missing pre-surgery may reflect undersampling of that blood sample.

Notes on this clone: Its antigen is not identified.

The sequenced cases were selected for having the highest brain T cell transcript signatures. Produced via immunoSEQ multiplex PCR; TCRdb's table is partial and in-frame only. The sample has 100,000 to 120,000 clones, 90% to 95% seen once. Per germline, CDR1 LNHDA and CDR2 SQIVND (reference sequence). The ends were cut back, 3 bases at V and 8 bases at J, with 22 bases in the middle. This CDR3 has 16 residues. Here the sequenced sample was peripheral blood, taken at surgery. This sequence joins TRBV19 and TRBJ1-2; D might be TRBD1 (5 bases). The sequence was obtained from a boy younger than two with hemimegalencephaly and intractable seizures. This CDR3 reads CASSISAGTHVGGYTF. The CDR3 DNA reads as TGTGCCAGTAGTATCTCCGCAGGGACTCATGTTGGGGGCTACACCTTC.